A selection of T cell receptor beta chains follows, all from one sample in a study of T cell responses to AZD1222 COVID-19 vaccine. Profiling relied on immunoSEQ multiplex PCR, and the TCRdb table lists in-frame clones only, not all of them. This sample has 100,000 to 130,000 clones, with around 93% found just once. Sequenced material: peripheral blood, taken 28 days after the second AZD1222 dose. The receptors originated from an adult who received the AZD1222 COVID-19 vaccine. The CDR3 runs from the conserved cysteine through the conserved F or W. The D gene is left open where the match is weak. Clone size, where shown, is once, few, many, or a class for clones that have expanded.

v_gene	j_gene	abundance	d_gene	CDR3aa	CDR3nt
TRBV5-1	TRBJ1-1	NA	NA	CASSSSGRNTEAFF	TGCGCCAGCAGTTCCTCGGGGCGGAACACTGAAGCTTTCTTT
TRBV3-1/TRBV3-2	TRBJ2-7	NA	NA	CASSRVRTSTYEQYF	TGTGCCAGCAGCCGAGTTAGGACTTCTACCTACGAGCAGTACTTC
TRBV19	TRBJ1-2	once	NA	CASSRSYTGRANYGYTF	TGTGCCAGTAGTAGATCATATACAGGGAGAGCTAACTATGGCTACACCTTC
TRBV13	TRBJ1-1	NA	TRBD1	CASSSEGALNTEAFF	TGTGCCAGCAGCTCCGAGGGGGCTCTGAACACTGAAGCTTTCTTT
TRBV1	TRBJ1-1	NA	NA	CTSSPTMGYVF	TGCACCAGCAGCCCCACCATGGGCTATGTCTTT
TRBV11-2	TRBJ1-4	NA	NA	CASSFGNRVEKLFF	TGTGCCAGCAGCTTTGGCAACAGGGTTGAAAAACTGTTTTTT
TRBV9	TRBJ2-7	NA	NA	CASSVDWVSYEQYF	TGTGCCAGCAGCGTAGATTGGGTTTCCTACGAGCAGTACTTC
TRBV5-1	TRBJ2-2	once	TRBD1	CASSHGRGGANNNIGELFF	TGCGCCAGCAGCCATGGGAGAGGGGGCGCTAACAATAACATCGGGGAGCTGTTTTTT
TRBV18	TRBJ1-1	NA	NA	CASSPLGPIVNTEAFF	TGTGCCAGCTCACCATTAGGGCCGATCGTGAACACTGAAGCTTTCTTT
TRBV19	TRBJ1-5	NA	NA	CASSIGVGRSLSNQPQHF	TGTGCCAGTAGTATAGGGGTTGGCAGGAGCCTAAGCAATCAGCCCCAGCATTTT
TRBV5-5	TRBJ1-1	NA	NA	CASSLIYGYTEAFF	TGTGCCAGCAGCTTGATCTATGGGTACACTGAAGCTTTCTTT
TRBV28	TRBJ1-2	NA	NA	CASSLQGPYGYTF	TGTGCCAGCAGTCTACAGGGACCTTATGGCTACACCTTC
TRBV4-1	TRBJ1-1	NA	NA	CASSPGDTENTEAFF	TGCGCCAGCAGCCCCGGGGACACTGAGAACACTGAAGCTTTCTTT
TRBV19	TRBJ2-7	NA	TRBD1	CASSPGQGAYEQYF	TGTGCCAGTAGTCCGGGACAGGGGGCTTACGAGCAGTACTTC
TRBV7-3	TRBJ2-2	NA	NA	CASSLTKDTGELFF	TGTGCCAGCAGCTTAACGAAGGACACCGGGGAGCTGTTTTTT
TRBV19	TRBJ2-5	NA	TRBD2	CASSIQPTSGRETQYF	TGTGCCAGTAGTATACAACCGACTAGCGGGAGGGAGACCCAGTACTTC
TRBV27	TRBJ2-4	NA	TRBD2	CASSLVGGGAKNIQYF	TGTGCCAGCAGTTTAGTGGGGGGGGGTGCCAAAAACATTCAGTACTTC
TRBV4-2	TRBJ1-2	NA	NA	CASSLGGVEGYTF	TGTGCCAGCAGCTTGGGGGGCGTGGAAGGCTACACCTTC
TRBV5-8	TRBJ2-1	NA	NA	CASSPNPNEQFF	TGTGCCAGCAGCCCTAACCCCAATGAGCAGTTCTTC
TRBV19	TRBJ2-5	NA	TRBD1	CASSSQGAGETQYF	TGTGCCAGTAGTTCTCAGGGGGCGGGAGAGACCCAGTACTTC
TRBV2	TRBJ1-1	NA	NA	CASSAGGNTEAFF	TGTGCCAGCAGTGCTGGGGGAAACACTGAAGCTTTCTTT
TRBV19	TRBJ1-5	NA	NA	CASSITRDSNQPQHF	TGTGCCAGTAGTATAACTAGGGATAGCAATCAGCCCCAGCATTTT
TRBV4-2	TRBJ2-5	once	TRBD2	CASSQGASGTPGETQYF	TGTGCCAGCAGCCAAGGGGCTAGCGGCACCCCTGGGGAGACCCAGTACTTC
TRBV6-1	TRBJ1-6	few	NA	CASSEVWSSLNSPLHF	TGTGCCAGCAGTGAAGTATGGAGCTCCCTGAATTCACCCCTCCACTTT
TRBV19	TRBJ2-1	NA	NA	CASSINGHSYNEQFF	TGTGCCAGTAGTATTAACGGGCACTCCTACAATGAGCAGTTCTTC
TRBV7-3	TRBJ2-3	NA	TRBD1	CASSLSGQDTDTQYF	TGTGCCAGCAGCTTATCTGGACAGGACACAGATACGCAGTATTTT
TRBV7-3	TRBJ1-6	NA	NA	CASSLRLKVRNSPLHF	TGTGCCAGCAGCTTAAGGTTGAAGGTGCGGAATTCACCCCTCCACTTT
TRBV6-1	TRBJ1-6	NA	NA	CASSEAVNSPLHF	TGTGCCAGCAGTGAAGCGGTAAATTCACCCCTCCACTTT
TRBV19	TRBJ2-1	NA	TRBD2	CASSMASGSYNEQFF	TGTGCCAGTAGTATGGCTAGCGGATCCTACAATGAGCAGTTCTTC
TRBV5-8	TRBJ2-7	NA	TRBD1	CASSPRSPQRAGGYEQYF	TGTGCCAGCAGCCCGAGATCACCCCAGAGGGCAGGGGGCTACGAGCAGTACTTC
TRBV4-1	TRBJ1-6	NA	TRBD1	CASSQDDRGSSYNSPLHF	TGCGCCAGCAGCCAAGATGACAGGGGGAGCTCCTATAATTCACCCCTCCACTTT
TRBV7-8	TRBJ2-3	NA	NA	CASSQNTDTQYF	TGTGCCAGCAGCCAGAACACAGATACGCAGTATTTT
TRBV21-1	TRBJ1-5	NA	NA	CASISRGLCGQPQHF	TGTGCCAGTATTAGCAGGGGGCTTTGCGGTCAGCCCCAGCATTTT
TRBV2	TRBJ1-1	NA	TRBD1	CASVEDRGNTEAFF	TGTGCCAGCGTGGAGGACAGGGGTAATACTGAAGCTTTCTTT
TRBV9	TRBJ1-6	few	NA	CASSLGQSGFHSPLHF	TGTGCCAGCAGCCTCGGGCAATCCGGGTTTCATTCACCCCTCCACTTT
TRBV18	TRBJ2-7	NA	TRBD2	CASSTQGLAGNEQYF	TGTGCCAGCTCAACCCAAGGACTAGCGGGAAACGAGCAGTACTTC
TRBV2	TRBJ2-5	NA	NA	CASRGARQETQYF	TGTGCCAGCAGGGGAGCGCGCCAAGAGACCCAGTACTTC
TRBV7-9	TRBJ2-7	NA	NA	CASSSSGLGKLPQYF	TGTGCCAGCAGCTCTTCCGGCTTAGGGAAACTACCGCAGTACTTC